The sequence of this T cell receptor (beta chain) was determined in a study of blood T cell repertoires in COVID-19. TCRdb's table, derived via immunoSEQ multiplex PCR, lists solely in-frame clones and lacks some. The sample contains hundreds of thousands of clones, around 81% of which appear only once. The sample comprised PBMCs or T cells enriched from blood (not recorded which). The receptor's source is a woman aged 40 to 49 with acute COVID-19.

The CDR3 region has the DNA TGTGCCAGCAGCTTAGGTTCCCTCGCGCGGGAGACCCAGTACTTC. Its translation: CASSLGSLARETQYF. The J gene is TRBJ2-5, the V gene TRBV7-9; D unresolved. Germline V gene lookup returns CDR1 SEHNR and CDR2 FQNEAQ (reference sequence). The V end was cut by 1 base, the J end by 5 bases, with 14 bases between. CDR3 size: 15 residues.